These 28 T cell receptor beta chains came from one sample sequenced in a study of T cells of healthy individuals. MiXCR was run by TCRdb on the 5' RACE reads, yielding one entry per CDR3 protein. The table records tens of thousands of distinct CDR3 sequences, roughly 15% of them present only once. All receptors derive from a human donor in good health.

The V gene is TRBV6-2 or TRBV6-3, the J gene TRBJ1-3, with unresolved D. CDR3 length equals 14 residues. The germline V gene encodes CDR1 MNHEY and CDR2 SVGEGT. The V end lost 8 bases, the J end lost 2 bases, and 13 bases lay between the germline ends. The CDR3 loop reads CASLKLSAGNTIYF. The CDR3 DNA follows: TGTGCCAGCCTCAAGTTATCGGCTGGAAACACCATATATTTT.

The chain joins TRBV14 to TRBJ1-2; TRBD1 is a possible D gene (5 bases). Per the germline V gene, CDR1 is SGHDN and CDR2 is FVKESK. V was shortened by 3 bases and J by 3 bases, with 14 bases between the two germline ends. The CDR3 consists of 15 residues. The CDR3 sequence is CASSQADGGYYGYTF. Written as DNA, the CDR3 is TGTGCCAGCAGCCAGGCCGACGGGGGTTACTATGGCTACACCTTC.

This clonotype was recorded many times. This rearrangement joins TRBV5-6 to TRBJ2-1; no firm D call. Looked up from germline, CDR1 is SGHDT and CDR2 is YYEEEE. V lost 0 bases and J 2 bases, leaving 9 bases between the germline ends. The CDR3 extends over 15 amino acids. CDR3 in amino acids: CASSLGLRTYNEQFF. For the CDR3, the DNA is TGTGCCAGCAGCTTGGGGTTGCGGACCTACAATGAGCAGTTCTTC.

The V and J genes are TRBV28 and TRBJ1-4, with D perhaps matching TRBD1 (5 bases). V was cut by 6 bases and J by 0 bases, with 14 bases left in between. The CDR3 sequence is 16 residues long. The germline V gene encodes CDR1 MDHEN and CDR2 SYDVKM. The CDR3 region has the DNA TGTGCCAGCAGGGCACAGGAGACAGCAACTAATGAAAAACTGTTTTTT. This translates into CASRAQETATNEKLFF.

CDR3 region: CASSLTRQGVAFF. As DNA, the CDR3 is TGTGCCAGCAGCCTTACCCGACAGGGGGTAGCTTTCTTT. The chain uses TRBV7-2 and TRBJ1-1; 9 nucleotides agree with TRBD1. Germline CDR1 reads SGHTA; CDR2 reads FQGNSA. The CDR3 is 13 amino acids. The V gene end was trimmed by 5 bases and the J gene end by 10 bases; junction bases not matched to a gene: 8.

This clonotype was seen at least ten times. This chain uses TRBV6-5 with TRBJ1-2; maybe TRBD1 (6 bases). The CDR3 is 15 residues long. V lost 2 bases and J 7 bases, leaving 17 bases between the germline ends. CDR1 is MNHEY and CDR2 is SVGAGI in the germline V gene. CDR3 DNA: TGTGCCAGCAGTTACCACTCCGGGGGCAAAGGTGGCTACACCTTC. Encoded protein: CASSYHSGGKGGYTF.

CDR3 bases: TGCAGTGCTGCCAACCGGGACACCGGTGTGGGGGAGCAGTACTTC. It encodes CSAANRDTGVGEQYF. The V gene is TRBV20-1, the J gene TRBJ2-7; maybe TRBD1 (6 bases). V gave up 5 bases and J gave up 7 bases, with 24 bases separating them. The length of the CDR3 is 15 residues. CDR1 DFQATT and CDR2 SNEGSKA come from the germline V gene (reference sequence).

This rearrangement joins TRBV5-1 to TRBJ2-5; D unclear. Trimming shortened V by 0 bases and J by 1 base, and 10 bases separated the two germline ends. CDR1 and CDR2 from the germline V gene are SGHRS and YFSETQ. The CDR3 totals 15 residues. The CDR3 nucleotides are TGCGCCAGCAGCTTGGACCCGGTCCCCCAAGAGACCCAGTACTTC. Its translation: CASSLDPVPQETQYF.

This clonotype came up many times. V and J are TRBV19 and TRBJ2-3, with 9 bases aligning to TRBD1. This CDR3 spans 15 amino acids. The V segment lost 5 bases and the J segment 3 bases; nucleotides outside the gene matches: 6. Germline V lookup: CDR1 LNHDA, CDR2 SQIVND (reference sequence). Here the CDR3 reads CASSPAGTGTDTQYF. As DNA, the CDR3 is TGTGCCAGTAGTCCCGCCGGGACAGGGACAGATACGCAGTATTTT.

This clonotype was found many times. The CDR3 nucleotides are TGTGCCAGCAGCACAAGACCAGGGGGGAAAGAGACCCAGTACTTC. Its protein is CASSTRPGGKETQYF. The chain employs TRBV6-2 or TRBV6-3 and TRBJ2-5; the D gene is possibly TRBD1 (7 bases). The CDR3 spans 15 residues. CDR1 is MNHEY, CDR2 SVGEGT, per germline. V dropped 6 bases and J dropped 3 bases, with 17 bases sitting between them.

This clonotype showed up many times. The CDR3 reads CSVRLSSGGGNTGELFF. The CDR3 DNA follows: TGCAGCGTTCGCCTATCCTCTGGCGGGGGTAACACCGGGGAGCTGTTTTTT. V and J are TRBV29-1 and TRBJ2-2, with 7 bases lining up with TRBD2. Germline loops: CDR1 SQVTM, CDR2 ANQGSEA. The CDR3 has 17 amino acids. V was pared by 5 bases and J by 2 bases, with 14 bases of the junction left unmatched.

This clonotype came up a few times. The chain joins TRBV7-3 to TRBJ2-2; TRBD2 might be the D (5 bases). Germline V lookup: CDR1 SGHTA, CDR2 FQGTGA. This CDR3 comprises 15 residues. Trimming took 1 base from V and 4 from J, leaving 10 bases between them. Here the CDR3 reads CASSLSGETTGELFF. CDR3 sequence (DNA): TGTGCCAGCAGCTTAAGTGGGGAGACCACCGGGGAGCTGTTTTTT.

This clonotype has ten or more counts. The chain is built from TRBV12-3 or TRBV12-4 and TRBJ1-5; unclear D gene. The CDR3 length is 13 residues. Trimming took 6 bases from V and 2 from J, leaving 8 bases between them. The CDR3 bases are TGTGCCAGCAGCCCGCGGGGCAATCAGCCCCAGCATTTT. Its protein is CASSPRGNQPQHF.

This clonotype has ten or more counts. The rearrangement joins TRBV5-5 to TRBJ2-1, with D perhaps matching TRBD2 (6 bases). V was clipped by 2 bases and J by 4 bases, with 13 bases between them. The CDR3 has 15 residues. CDR1 and CDR2 from the germline V gene are SGHKS and YYEKEE (reference sequence). In DNA, the CDR3 is TGTGCCAGCAGCTTAACTGGACTACAATACAATGAGCAGTTCTTC. Protein: CASSLTGLQYNEQFF. The variable domain in full, with the rest retrieved from reference TRBV5-5 and TRBJ2-1, is DAGVTQSPTHLIKTRGQQVTLRCSPISGHKSVSWYQQVLGQGPQFIFQYYEKEERGRGNFPDRFSARQFPNYSSELNVNALLLGDSALYLCASSLTGLQYNEQFFGPGTRLTVL.

V and J are TRBV11-2 and TRBJ2-5; D is undetermined. The V gene's germline CDR1 is SGHAT and CDR2 FQNNGV. The CDR3 has 12 residues. V was clipped by 5 bases and J by 4 bases, with 8 bases between them. Written as DNA, the CDR3 is TGTGCCAGCAGCCCCTGGCGAGAGACCCAGTACTTC. Its protein product is CASSPWRETQYF.

This sequence joins TRBV12-3 or TRBV12-4 and TRBJ1-6, with D hard to call. Trimming took off 4 bases at V and 5 bases at J, with 9 bases between the two ends. The CDR3 consists of 14 residues. CDR3 in DNA: TGTGCCAGCAGTTCCGGACGGGATAATTCACCCCTCCACTTT. This translates into CASSSGRDNSPLHF.

This clonotype was detected a few times. This chain connects TRBV7-2 to TRBJ2-3; the match to TRBD2 covers 7 bases. Trimming cost V 6 bases and J 14 bases; bases outside gene matches: 14. Germline CDR1 reads SGHTA; CDR2 reads FQGNSA. This CDR3 spans 13 amino acids. CDR3 coding DNA: TGTGCCAGCAGTTCAGAGCGGGGTGGCGGATGGTATTTT. Translated, it gives CASSSERGGGWYF.

This clonotype was observed many times. The CDR3 nucleotides are TGCAGCGTGACAGGGTCGTCCCCCGGTGGCTACACCTTC. This codes for CSVTGSSPGGYTF. The rearrangement joins TRBV29-1 to TRBJ1-2; TRBD1 matches 7 bases. The CDR3 is made up of 13 amino acids. Per the germline V gene, CDR1 is SQVTM and CDR2 is ANQGSEA. V shed 6 bases and J 7 bases; nucleotides not matched to a gene: 11.

This clonotype was found many times. This chain connects TRBV12-3 or TRBV12-4 to TRBJ2-1; no definite D call. V dropped 7 bases and J dropped 0 bases, with 7 bases sitting between them. CDR3 length: 13 residues. The CDR3 bases are TGTGCCAGCACAGGTGACTCCTACAATGAGCAGTTCTTC. This gives the protein CASTGDSYNEQFF.

In its sample, this clonotype was seen many times. The chain couples TRBV7-9 to TRBJ1-1; tentative D call: TRBD1 (5 bases). CDR1 and CDR2 from the germline V gene are SEHNR and FQNEAQ (reference sequence). Trimming pared 5 bases from V and 1 base from J, leaving 20 bases between. The CDR3 length is 17 residues. The CDR3: CASSRVQGDPKNTEAFF. The CDR3 DNA reads TGTGCCAGCAGCCGGGTTCAGGGAGATCCAAAGAACACTGAAGCTTTCTTT.

The J gene is TRBJ2-7, the V gene TRBV11-1; 7 bases match TRBD1. Per the germline V gene, CDR1 is SGHAT and CDR2 is FQDESV (reference sequence). This CDR3 comprises 16 residues. The ends lost 5 bases at V and 5 bases at J; junction bases unmatched: 15. The CDR3 is CASSTASDRKFHEQYF. In DNA form, the CDR3 reads TGTGCCAGCAGCACCGCCTCGGACAGGAAATTTCACGAGCAGTACTTC.

The chain couples TRBV7-9 to TRBJ1-2; D is uncertain. This CDR3 region has 12 residues. The germline CDR1 and CDR2 sequences are SEHNR and FQNEAQ (reference sequence). V lost 1 base, J lost 10 bases, and 10 bases lay in between. Written as DNA, the CDR3 is TGTGCCAGCAGCTTAGGCCCAGGCCTCTACACCTTC. Encoded protein: CASSLGPGLYTF.

This clonotype appeared a few times. The chain is built from TRBV4-3 and TRBJ2-7, with 9 nucleotides matching TRBD1. With 1 base clipped from V and 4 bases from J, the junction kept 8 bases outside the gene matches. The CDR3 consists of 16 residues. Germline V gene sequence: CDR1 LGHNA, CDR2 YSLEER. DNA of the CDR3: TGCGCCAGCAGCCAAGCCGGGGGGACAGGGCAATACGAGCAGTACTTC. Translated, it gives CASSQAGGTGQYEQYF.

This clonotype came up a few times. The J gene is TRBJ2-7, the V gene TRBV5-1; weak D call: TRBD1 (6 bases). In germline, CDR1 is SGHRS, CDR2 YFSETQ. This CDR3 spans 12 amino acids. V was clipped by 7 bases and J by 3 bases, with 11 bases between them. This CDR3 is CASRGQNYEQYF. CDR3 in DNA: TGCGCCAGCCGGGGACAAAACTACGAGCAGTACTTC.

This clonotype was found a few times. The chain couples TRBV28 to TRBJ1-2, with D unresolved. CDR3 length: 12 amino acids. CDR1 is MDHEN and CDR2 is SYDVKM in the germline V gene. The ends were cut back, 4 bases at V and 8 bases at J, with 11 bases in the middle. The CDR3 sequence: CASSSLGLGYTF. In DNA, the CDR3 is TGTGCCAGCAGTTCGTTGGGCCTAGGCTACACCTTC.

The V call is TRBV7-8, the J call TRBJ2-5; the match to TRBD2 covers 9 bases. The germline CDR1 and CDR2 sequences are SGHVS and FQNEAQ. V lost 7 bases to trimming and J lost 5 bases; unmatched junction nucleotides: 11. CDR3 length: 15 residues. CDR3 loop: CASTPSRGRAETQYF. The DNA for the CDR3 is TGTGCCAGCACCCCTTCCCGCGGGAGGGCGGAGACCCAGTACTTC.

This clonotype was observed at least ten times. The chain couples TRBV15 to TRBJ2-3; 7 positions agree with TRBD1. V shed 8 bases and J 5 bases; nucleotides not matched to a gene: 7. This CDR3 has 13 residues. Germline CDR1 reads LNHNV; CDR2 reads YYDKDF (reference sequence). CDR3 protein: CATSLGGEDTQYF. The CDR3 nucleotides are TGTGCCACCTCACTAGGGGGCGAAGATACGCAGTATTTT.

This rearrangement joins TRBV5-1 to TRBJ2-1; D is uncertain. CDR1 SGHRS and CDR2 YFSETQ come from the germline V gene. This CDR3 comprises 13 residues. The V end lost 4 bases, the J end lost 5 bases, and 10 bases lay between the germline ends. The CDR3 loop reads CASSEGSHNEQFF. Written as DNA, the CDR3 is TGCGCCAGCAGCGAAGGGTCCCACAATGAGCAGTTCTTC.